This is a list of T cell receptor beta chains from one sample in a study of shared clonotypes between healthy human individuals. Sequenced by immunoSEQ multiplex PCR; TCRdb stores in-frame clones only, minus some. The table lists approximately 2.5 million clones, roughly 93% of them singletons. The sequencing sample was made of naive CD4+ T cells from PBMCs. These receptors were obtained from a young man in good health. Some clones in this sample may be carry-over from other donors' samples. CDR3s include the opening cysteine and the closing phenylalanine or tryptophan. The order of the fields is D gene, J gene, CDR3 length, clone size, V gene, CDR3 DNA, CDR3 protein. The D gene is left open where the match is weak. Clone size appears in some rows only: once, few, many, or a class for an expanded clone.

D: NA
J: TRBJ2-1
length: 18
size: NA
V: TRBV6-1
DNA: TGTGCCAGCAGTGTGACTCCCTGGCTAGGCGGTTTTACGGGGGAGCAGTTCTTC
CDR3: CASSVTPWLGGFTGEQFF

D: NA
J: TRBJ2-2
length: 15
size: NA
V: TRBV7-9
DNA: TGTGCCAGCAGCTTACTGGCGTCGAACACCGGGGAGCTGTTTTTT
CDR3: CASSLLASNTGELFF

D: TRBD2
J: TRBJ2-1
length: 14
size: NA
V: TRBV9
DNA: TGTGCCAGCACCAGACTAGCGGGAGTTACTGAGCAGTTCTTC
CDR3: CASTRLAGVTEQFF

D: NA
J: TRBJ1-2
length: 13
size: NA
V: TRBV5-4
DNA: TGTGCCAGCAGCTCGGGGGCTAACTATGGCTACACCTTC
CDR3: CASSSGANYGYTF

D: NA
J: TRBJ2-1
length: 13
size: NA
V: TRBV18
DNA: TGTGCCAGCTCACCAACCAAGGACTCCGAGCAGTTCTTC
CDR3: CASSPTKDSEQFF

D: NA
J: TRBJ1-3
length: 18
size: NA
V: TRBV7-8
DNA: TGTGCCAGCAGCTTGGGCAGGGCAAAGATTTGGTCTGGAAACACCATATATTTT
CDR3: CASSLGRAKIWSGNTIYF

D: TRBD1
J: TRBJ1-1
length: 13
size: few
V: TRBV29-1
DNA: TGCAGCGTTAGACAGGGAAGGGAGACTGAAGCTTTCTTT
CDR3: CSVRQGRETEAFF

D: TRBD2
J: TRBJ2-1
length: 17
size: NA
V: TRBV5-1
DNA: TGCGCCAGCAGCTTAAACCCTAGCGGGAGGTCCTACAATGAGCAGTTCTTC
CDR3: CASSLNPSGRSYNEQFF

D: TRBD1
J: TRBJ1-4
length: 17
size: NA
V: TRBV7-9
DNA: TGTGCCAGCAGCCCGAGCGGCAGGGGGGGAACTAATGAAAAACTGTTTTTT
CDR3: CASSPSGRGGTNEKLFF

D: NA
J: TRBJ1-3
length: 14
size: NA
V: TRBV30
DNA: TGTGCCGGGCTCTGGACGAGCTCTGGAAACACCATATATTTT
CDR3: CAGLWTSSGNTIYF

D: NA
J: TRBJ2-2
length: 14
size: NA
V: TRBV11-3
DNA: TGTGCCAGCAGCTCGACAGGATACACCGGGGAGCTGTTTTTT
CDR3: CASSSTGYTGELFF

D: TRBD1
J: TRBJ2-2
length: 16
size: NA
V: TRBV4-2
DNA: TGTGCCAGCAGCCCACAGACAGGGACCAACACCGGGGAGCTGTTTTTT
CDR3: CASSPQTGTNTGELFF

D: TRBD2
J: TRBJ2-2
length: 16
size: NA
V: TRBV5-4
DNA: TGTGCCAGCAGCTCCCAGCGGGGGCTGAACACCGGGGAGCTGTTTTTT
CDR3: CASSSQRGLNTGELFF

D: NA
J: TRBJ2-3
length: 17
size: NA
V: TRBV10-1
DNA: TGCGCCAGCAGTGGAGCGGCAGGACCCGTGGAGACAGATACGCAGTATTTT
CDR3: CASSGAAGPVETDTQYF

D: NA
J: TRBJ2-3
length: 14
size: NA
V: TRBV19
DNA: TGTGCCAGTAGTCCCTATAGTAGCACAGATACGCAGTATTTT
CDR3: CASSPYSSTDTQYF

D: TRBD2
J: TRBJ2-1
length: 13
size: NA
V: TRBV28
DNA: TGTGCCAGCGTTGAGGCGGGAGTCAATGAGCAGTTCTTC
CDR3: CASVEAGVNEQFF

D: NA
J: TRBJ1-2
length: 15
size: NA
V: TRBV7-9
DNA: TGTGCCAGCAGCTACAAAGGCGGAGGGGACTATGGCTACACCTTC
CDR3: CASSYKGGGDYGYTF

D: NA
J: TRBJ2-5
length: 17
size: NA
V: TRBV9
DNA: TGTGCCAGCAGCGTAGGAGGGGAATATTTCAGTTTAGAGACCCAGTACTTC
CDR3: CASSVGGEYFSLETQYF

D: TRBD1
J: TRBJ2-3
length: 17
size: NA
V: TRBV5-4
DNA: TGTGCCAGCAGCTTGAAGTTCAGGGGGCTGAGCACAGATACGCAGTATTTT
CDR3: CASSLKFRGLSTDTQYF

D: TRBD2
J: TRBJ2-7
length: 15
size: NA
V: TRBV28
DNA: TGTGCCAGCAGCATGGGAGGGGTCAGTTTGTACGAGCAGTACTTC
CDR3: CASSMGGVSLYEQYF

D: NA
J: TRBJ2-7
length: 13
size: once
V: TRBV5-1
DNA: TGCGCCAGCAGCTTGGAAACAAACTACGAGCAGTACTTC
CDR3: CASSLETNYEQYF

D: NA
J: TRBJ2-1
length: 15
size: NA
V: TRBV11-2
DNA: TGTGCCAGCACCATCGGACTGTTTCCCTACAATGAGCAGTTCTTC
CDR3: CASTIGLFPYNEQFF

D: TRBD1
J: TRBJ1-2
length: 14
size: NA
V: TRBV19
DNA: TGTGCCAGTACCCTGGGGACAGTCCAATTGGGCTACACCTTC
CDR3: CASTLGTVQLGYTF

D: NA
J: TRBJ1-1
length: 16
size: NA
V: TRBV7-9
DNA: TGTGCCAGCAGCTTAGGCGGCAGGGGAATGGGGACTGAAGCTTTCTTT
CDR3: CASSLGGRGMGTEAFF

D: NA
J: TRBJ1-1
length: 14
size: NA
V: TRBV4-3
DNA: TGCGCCAGCAGCCAAGGCGCAGGGAACACTGAAGCTTTCTTT
CDR3: CASSQGAGNTEAFF

D: NA
J: TRBJ1-3
length: 16
size: NA
V: TRBV4-1
DNA: TGCGCCAGCAGCCAAGAGGGAGCCTTCACAAGAGACACCATATATTTT
CDR3: CASSQEGAFTRDTIYF